The 30 T cell receptor beta chains reported below all come from one sample, sequenced in a study of blood T cell repertoires in COVID-19. Produced via immunoSEQ multiplex PCR; TCRdb's table is partial and in-frame only. The sample comprises 70,000 to 90,000 clones, 75% to 90% of which are singletons, and under 8% rests with the top ten. The sequencing input was peripheral blood. These receptors were taken from a man in his sixties with acute or convalescent COVID-19.

The rearrangement joins TRBV2 to TRBJ2-7; D is perhaps TRBD1 (7 bases). CDR1 SNHLY and CDR2 FYNNEI come from the germline V gene. Trimming stripped 2 bases from V and 5 bases from J, with 16 bases between. This CDR3 spans 15 amino acids. The CDR3 spells CASSEMGAGGNEQYF. The CDR3 DNA reads as TGTGCCAGCAGTGAAATGGGAGCAGGGGGGAACGAGCAGTACTTC.

V usage is TRBV6-2 or TRBV6-3 and J usage is TRBJ1-5, with 12 bases identical to TRBD1. Germline CDR1 is MNHEY and CDR2 is SVGEGT. The CDR3 spans 17 residues. V was pared by 5 bases and J by 7 bases, with 12 bases of the junction left unmatched. CDR3 sequence: CASSPFGTGGFGQPQHF. Written as DNA, the CDR3 is TGTGCCAGCAGTCCGTTCGGGACAGGGGGCTTTGGGCAGCCCCAGCATTTT.

Only one count was recorded for this clone. The chain combines TRBV5-1 with TRBJ2-2; 7 nucleotides line up with TRBD1. The CDR3 covers 15 residues. Germline V gene lookup returns CDR1 SGHRS and CDR2 YFSETQ. Trimming at V came to 5 bases and at J to 2 bases, leaving 6 bases not matched to a gene. CDR3 in amino acids: CASSTGTVNTGELFF. CDR3 bases: TGCGCCAGCAGTACCGGGACAGTCAACACCGGGGAGCTGTTTTTT.

This chain uses TRBV7-3 with TRBJ2-3; maybe TRBD1 (6 bases). The germline V and J ends were trimmed by 6 bases and 0 bases, with 10 bases remaining between them. The CDR3 covers 14 residues. Germline V gene sequence: CDR1 SGHTA, CDR2 FQGTGA. The CDR3 sequence: CASRQGFSTDTQYF. The CDR3 nucleotides are TGTGCCAGCAGACAGGGTTTTAGCACAGATACGCAGTATTTT.

The chain couples TRBV5-4 to TRBJ1-2, with a possible D match to TRBD1 (5 bases). There are 13 residues in the CDR3. In germline, CDR1 is SGHNT, CDR2 YYREEE (reference sequence). The V and J ends lost 2 bases and 4 bases respectively, with 9 bases between them. CDR3 protein: CASSLGAGYGYTF. Here the CDR3 DNA reads TGTGCCAGCAGCTTAGGGGCAGGCTATGGCTACACCTTC. Complete variable domain (other parts from reference TRBV5-4 and TRBJ1-2): ETGVTQSPTHLIKTRGQQVTLRCSSQSGHNTVSWYQQALGQGPQFIFQYYREEENGRGNFPPRFSGLQFPNYSSELNVNALELDDSALYLCASSLGAGYGYTFGSGTRLTVV.

This sequence joins TRBV28 and TRBJ1-1, with 9 nucleotides matching TRBD1. V trimming: 4 bases; J trimming: 5 bases; junction bases outside the gene matches: 11. Germline V gene data show CDR1 as MDHEN and CDR2 as SYDVKM. The CDR3 has 16 amino acids. The CDR3 reads CASSSSPGTGTTEAFF. CDR3 bases: TGTGCCAGCAGTTCTAGTCCCGGGACAGGGACGACTGAAGCTTTCTTT.

The V gene is TRBV7-2, the J gene TRBJ1-1; 8 bases fit TRBD1. The V gene end was trimmed by 4 bases and the J gene end by 6 bases; junction bases not matched to a gene: 7. The CDR3 sequence is 14 residues long. Germline V lookup: CDR1 SGHTA, CDR2 FQGNSA. The CDR3 protein is CASSSTGARPEAFF. Here the CDR3 DNA reads TGTGCCAGCAGCTCGACAGGGGCTCGGCCTGAAGCTTTCTTT.

The J gene is TRBJ2-6, the V gene TRBV12-3 or TRBV12-4; D not resolved. This CDR3 region has 13 residues. V dropped 6 bases and J dropped 0 bases, with 3 bases sitting between them. CDR3 nucleotide sequence: TGTGCCAGCAGACTCTCTGGGGCCAACGTCCTGACTTTC. Translation: CASRLSGANVLTF.

J is TRBJ2-3 and V is TRBV13; 10 nucleotides match TRBD2. This CDR3 comprises 16 residues. Germline CDR1 and CDR2: PRHDT and FYEKMQ (reference sequence). The J segment lost 2 bases and the V segment lost 5 bases, leaving 7 bases of the junction unmatched. The CDR3 bases are TGTGCCAGCAGCAAACTAGCGGGGCAATACACAGATACGCAGTATTTT. It codes for CASSKLAGQYTDTQYF.

CDR3 sequence: CASSELPRGVNSYEQYF. The DNA for the CDR3 is TGTGCCAGCAGTGAACTACCCAGGGGGGTAAATTCCTACGAGCAGTACTTC. The J gene is TRBJ2-7, the V gene TRBV6-1, with D tentatively TRBD1 (7 bases). Germline V lookup: CDR1 MNHNS, CDR2 SASEGT. V lost 2 bases to trimming and J lost 1 base, with 18 bases between them. This CDR3 is built from 17 residues.

This chain joins TRBV6-6 and TRBJ2-3; 7 positions agree with TRBD1. The CDR3 is 16 amino acids. Germline-derived CDR1 and CDR2 are MNHNY and SVGAGI (reference sequence). J lost 0 bases, V lost 4 bases, and 7 bases had no gene match. As DNA, the CDR3 is TGTGCCAGCAGTTCAACGACAGGGTCTAGCACAGATACGCAGTATTTT. It is translated as CASSSTTGSSTDTQYF.

CDR3 sequence reads: CAWSGQTDTQYF. Written as DNA, the CDR3 is TGTGCCTGGAGTGGGCAGACAGATACGCAGTATTTT. This chain uses TRBV30 with TRBJ2-3; D is uncertain. This CDR3 has 12 amino acids. V gave up 1 base and J gave up 3 bases, with 5 bases separating them. Germline CDR1 and CDR2: GTSNPN and SVGIG (reference sequence).

The rearrangement joins TRBV10-3 to TRBJ2-1; tentative D call: TRBD2 (6 bases). The germline V gene encodes CDR1 ENHRY and CDR2 SYGVKD. The germline V and J ends were trimmed by 0 bases and 5 bases, with 14 bases remaining between them. The CDR3 runs to 16 residues. The CDR3 coding sequence is TGTGCCATCAGTGAGTCAGGGGCGGGATTGAACAATGAGCAGTTCTTC. It specifies CAISESGAGLNNEQFF.

The chain employs TRBV5-1 and TRBJ2-1, with 10 nucleotides matching TRBD2. CDR1 is SGHRS, CDR2 YFSETQ, per germline. The CDR3 runs 15 residues. V shed 1 base, J shed 7 bases, and the junction held 5 bases outside the gene matches. CDR3 sequence (DNA): TGCGCCAGCAGCTTGAGGCTAGCGGGGGTGAATGAGCAGTTCTTC. As protein: CASSLRLAGVNEQFF.

This clone was seen just once. V gene TRBV6-5 combines with J gene TRBJ1-5, with D perhaps TRBD1 (5 bases). Germline V gene lookup returns CDR1 MNHEY and CDR2 SVGAGI. The CDR3 has 15 amino acids. Trimming stripped 6 bases from V and 6 bases from J, with 18 bases between. CDR3 in amino acids: CASRAGHTRGQPQHF. CDR3 nucleotide sequence: TGTGCCAGCAGAGCCGGACACACGAGAGGTCAGCCCCAGCATTTT.

This sequence joins TRBV2 and TRBJ2-3; 8 nucleotides align to TRBD2. J gave up 5 bases and V 9 bases, and 7 bases lay outside the gene matches. The CDR3 covers 13 residues. Germline assignment: CDR1 SNHLY and CDR2 FYNNEI. The CDR3 sequence is CARDSGAGDTQYF. CDR3 nucleotides: TGTGCCAGGGATAGCGGGGCTGGAGATACGCAGTATTTT.

The CDR3: CASSIRNTEAFF. In nucleotides, the CDR3 is TGTGCCAGTAGTATTAGGAACACTGAAGCTTTCTTT. The chain carries TRBV19 and TRBJ1-1; D call uncertain. CDR3 length: 12 residues. Per germline, CDR1 LNHDA and CDR2 SQIVND (reference sequence). Between the trimmed V and J ends, which lost 3 bases and 1 base, there was a span of 3 bases.

CDR3 coding DNA: TGTGCCAGCATCCAGGAACAGTTGACGACAGGGACTAGCACAGATACGCAGTATTTT. Amino acid sequence: CASIQEQLTTGTSTDTQYF. The rearrangement uses TRBV2 and TRBJ2-3; D possibly corresponds to TRBD1 (7 bases). The CDR3 sequence is 19 residues long. The V end was cut by 7 bases, the J end by 0 bases, with 26 bases between. Germline values: CDR1 SNHLY, CDR2 FYNNEI.

The rearrangement uses TRBV11-2 and TRBJ2-1; D possibly corresponds to TRBD1 (5 bases). The CDR3 sequence is 12 residues long. V lost 2 bases, J lost 14 bases, and 13 bases lay in between. The germline V gene has CDR1 SGHAT and CDR2 FQNNGV. DNA for the CDR3: TGTGCCAGCAGCTTAAGTTCAGGGATTAAGTTCTTC. Translated, it gives CASSLSSGIKFF.

Here the CDR3 reads CASSLWGTSAYNEQFF. For the CDR3, the DNA is TGTGCCAGCAGTTTATGGGGGACTAGCGCATACAATGAGCAGTTCTTC. The chain employs TRBV28 and TRBJ2-1, with 10 nucleotides matching TRBD2. CDR1 is MDHEN and CDR2 is SYDVKM in the germline V gene. CDR3 size: 16 residues. The V segment lost 0 bases and the J segment 4 bases; nucleotides outside the gene matches: 3.

V and J are TRBV11-3 and TRBJ2-7; TRBD2 agrees at 7 bases. The length of the CDR3 is 15 residues. Looked up from germline, CDR1 is SGHNT and CDR2 is YENEEA. The J segment lost 3 bases and the V segment lost 6 bases, leaving 11 bases of the junction unmatched. The CDR3 loop is CASRGRGLRYYEQYF. DNA for the CDR3: TGTGCCAGCAGGGGGAGGGGTCTAAGATACTACGAGCAGTACTTC.

The rearrangement uses TRBV27 and TRBJ2-5, with D possibly being TRBD1 (6 bases). The CDR3 spans 17 residues. CDR1 is MNHEY and CDR2 is SMNVEV in the germline V gene (reference sequence). Trimming took off 4 bases at V and 6 bases at J, with 24 bases between the two ends. CDR3 nucleotide sequence: TGTGCCAGCAGTTCCGCCCGGCGCCAATACAGGGAAAAGACCCAGTACTTC. It is translated as CASSSARRQYREKTQYF.

The chain joins TRBV7-9 to TRBJ2-7; tentative D call: TRBD1 (6 bases). In germline, CDR1 is SEHNR, CDR2 FQNEAQ (reference sequence). V was pared by 8 bases and J by 3 bases, with 17 bases between. The CDR3 sequence is 14 residues long. CDR3 residues: CASSEPGAHYEQYF. CDR3 nucleotides: TGTGCCAGCTCTGAGCCAGGGGCCCACTACGAGCAGTACTTC.

V is TRBV5-1 and J is TRBJ1-2; 7 positions agree with TRBD1. The germline CDR1 and CDR2 sequences are SGHRS and YFSETQ. V trimming: 4 bases; J trimming: 8 bases; junction bases outside the gene matches: 8. CDR3 length: 13 amino acids. The CDR3 loop reads CASSIDRAQGYTF. In DNA form, the CDR3 reads TGCGCCAGCAGCATAGACAGGGCTCAAGGCTACACCTTC.

This chain uses TRBV6-2 or TRBV6-3 with TRBJ1-5; 9 bases align to TRBD1. V lost 4 bases to trimming and J lost 7 bases; unmatched junction nucleotides: 14. Germline CDR1 and CDR2: MNHEY and SVGEGT. The CDR3 spans 17 residues. The CDR3 nucleotides are TGTGCCAGCAGTTCTCCGGGACAGGGCCCTCGAGCCCAGCCCCAGCATTTT. Translation: CASSSPGQGPRAQPQHF.

The V and J genes are TRBV9 and TRBJ2-2; TRBD1 might be the D (6 bases). Trimming took 6 bases from V and 5 from J, leaving 17 bases between them. Germline assignment: CDR1 SGDLS and CDR2 YYNGEE. This CDR3 region has 15 residues. CDR3 DNA: TGTGCCAGCAAATTTGGGGGAAGGGGGACCGGGGAGCTGTTTTTT. As protein: CASKFGGRGTGELFF.

The chain joins TRBV21-1 to TRBJ1-1; TRBD1 reflects the table's D call only, with no check against the DNA. TRBV21-1 is annotated as a pseudogene. The CDR3 is made up of 14 amino acids. The CDR3 sequence is CASSGGQMNTEAFF. CDR3 bases: TGTGCCAGCAGCGGCGGACAGATGAACACTGAAGCTTTCTTT.

The V gene is TRBV4-2, the J gene TRBJ1-1; 8 bases match TRBD1. V shed 0 bases and J 4 bases; nucleotides not matched to a gene: 10. The CDR3 contains 17 residues. Germline loops: CDR1 LGHNA, CDR2 YNFKEQ. The CDR3 is CASSQDPTGGIVTEAFF. As DNA, the CDR3 is TGTGCCAGCAGCCAAGATCCCACAGGGGGTATCGTCACTGAAGCTTTCTTT.

This clone was picked up one time. This chain uses TRBV4-1 with TRBJ1-4, with unresolved D. This CDR3 has 12 amino acids. Germline CDR1 and CDR2: MGHRA and YSYEKL. Trimming left V 0 bases short and J 10 bases short, with 6 bases between. The CDR3 sequence: CASSQDNGKLFF. Written as DNA, the CDR3 is TGCGCCAGCAGCCAAGATAACGGAAAACTGTTTTTT.

The chain joins TRBV6-6 to TRBJ2-2; the D is unclear. There are 16 residues in the CDR3. V dropped 1 base and J dropped 6 bases, with 15 bases sitting between them. In germline, CDR1 is MNHNY, CDR2 SVGAGI (reference sequence). The CDR3: CASSYWSGATAGELFF. In DNA, the CDR3 is TGTGCCAGCAGTTACTGGAGTGGAGCGACCGCCGGGGAGCTGTTTTTT.